This T cell receptor (beta chain) appears in the sequencing data of a study of control samples from healthy donors and cancer patients. The CDR3 is made up of 15 amino acids. V was trimmed by 2 bases and J by 7 bases, leaving 15 bases between them. Germline V gene data show CDR1 as SGHKS and CDR2 as YYEKEE (reference sequence). This table comes from immunoSEQ multiplex PCR, and its TCRdb copy is limited to in-frame clones, with some not included. The profile shows roughly 140,000 clones, over 90% of them singletons. The source is a man over 45 in good health. Sequencing was performed on blood. V is TRBV5-5 and J is TRBJ1-4, with D perhaps TRBD1 (5 bases). CDR3 DNA: TGTGCCAGCAGCTTAGTCGGGGACTCGAGTGAAAAACTGTTTTTT. This sequence encodes CASSLVGDSSEKLFF.